The 2 T cell receptor beta chains below come from one sample, sequenced in a study of blood T cell repertoires in COVID-19. Some clones are missing from TCRdb's copy, which holds only in-frame ones; the method was immunoSEQ multiplex PCR. The profile shows around 230,000 clones, about 81% of them singletons. Sequenced input: PBMCs or T cells enriched from blood (not recorded which). The receptor source for this set is a man aged 35 to 55 who had recovered from COVID-19.

The gene calls are TRBV4-2 and TRBJ1-2; D may be TRBD1 (6 bases). The CDR3 sequence is 19 residues long. Trimming took 1 base from V and 6 from J, leaving 27 bases between them. Per germline, CDR1 LGHNA and CDR2 YNFKEQ. The CDR3 protein is CASSQGMVRAKQGSDGYTF. Written as DNA, the CDR3 is TGTGCCAGCAGCCAAGGAATGGTGAGGGCGAAACAGGGATCGGATGGCTACACCTTC.

The chain has TRBV2 and TRBJ1-2, with 8 bases lining up with TRBD1. Germline V CDR1 and CDR2: SNHLY, FYNNEI. V lost 2 bases to trimming and J lost 8 bases; unmatched junction nucleotides: 10. There are 15 residues in the CDR3. The CDR3 sequence is CASSETAGDRKGYTF. The DNA of the CDR3 is TGTGCCAGCAGTGAAACAGCCGGGGACAGGAAGGGCTACACCTTC. The full variable domain, in which reference TRBV2 and TRBJ1-2 provide the parts outside the CDR3, is EPEVTQTPSHQVTQMGQEVILRCVPISNHLYFYWYRQILGQKVEFLVSFYNNEISEKSEIFDDQFSVERPDGSNFTLKIRSTKLEDSAMYFCASSETAGDRKGYTFGSGTRLTVV.